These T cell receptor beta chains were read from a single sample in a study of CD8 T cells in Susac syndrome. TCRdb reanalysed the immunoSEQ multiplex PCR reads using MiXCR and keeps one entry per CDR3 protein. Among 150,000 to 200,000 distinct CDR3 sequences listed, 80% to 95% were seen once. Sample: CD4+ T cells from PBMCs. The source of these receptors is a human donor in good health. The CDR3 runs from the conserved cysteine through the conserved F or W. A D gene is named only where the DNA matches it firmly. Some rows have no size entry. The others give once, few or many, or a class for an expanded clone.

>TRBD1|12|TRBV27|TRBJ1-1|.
TGTGCCAGCAGTGGGGACAGGGGTAGGGCTTTCTTT
CASSGDRGRAFF
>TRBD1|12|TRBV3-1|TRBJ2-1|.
TGTGCCAGCAGCCGGGACAGGGATGAGCAGTTCTTC
CASSRDRDEQFF
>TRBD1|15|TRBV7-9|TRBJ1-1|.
TGTGCCAGCAGCCTCCAGGGGGTTATGAACACTGAAGCTTTCTTT
CASSLQGVMNTEAFF
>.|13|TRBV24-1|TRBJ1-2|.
TGTGCCACCTCGGGGGTAACTAACTATGGCTACACCTTC
CATSGVTNYGYTF
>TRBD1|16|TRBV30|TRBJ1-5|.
TGTGCCTGGACCGTTCCGGACAGGGTTTGCAATCAGCCCCAGCATTTT
CAWTVPDRVCNQPQHF
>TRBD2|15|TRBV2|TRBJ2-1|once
TGTGCCAGCAACCAAGCGGGGGGGTTCTACAATGAGCAGTTCTTC
CASNQAGGFYNEQFF
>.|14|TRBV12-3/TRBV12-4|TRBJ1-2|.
TGTGCCAGCAGCCCCCAGGGCGCCCCCTATGGCTACACCTTC
CASSPQGAPYGYTF
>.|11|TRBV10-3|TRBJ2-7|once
TGTGCCATCAGTGAGCGGTACGAGCAGTACTTC
CAISERYEQYF
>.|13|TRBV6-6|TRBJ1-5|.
TGTGCCAGCAGACCCCTTAGCAATCAGCCCCAGCATTTT
CASRPLSNQPQHF
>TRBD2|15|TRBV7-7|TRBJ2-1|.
TGTGCTAGCAGCTTAGCCAGCGGGGGTTACAATGAGCAGTTCTTC
CASSLASGGYNEQFF
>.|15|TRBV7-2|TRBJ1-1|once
TGTGCCAGCAGCTTCAGGGTATCGGGAACAAGTGAAGCTTTCTTT
CASSFRVSGTSEAFF
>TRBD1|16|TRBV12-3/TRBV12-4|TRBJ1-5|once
TGTGCCAGCAGCCCGGGGACAGGGGGCTGGGGTCAGCCCCAGCATTTT
CASSPGTGGWGQPQHF
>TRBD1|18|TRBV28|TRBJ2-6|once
TGTGCCAGCAGTTTCCCCGGGACAGGGGTCTCTGGGGCCAACGTCCTGACTTTC
CASSFPGTGVSGANVLTF
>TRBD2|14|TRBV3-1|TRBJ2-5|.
TGTGCCAGCAGGCCAACTAGCGGTCAAGAGACCCAGTACTTC
CASRPTSGQETQYF
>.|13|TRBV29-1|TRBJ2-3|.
TGCAGCGCCGGGAAAGATAGCACAGATACGCAGTATTTT
CSAGKDSTDTQYF
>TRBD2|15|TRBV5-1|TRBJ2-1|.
TGCGCCAGCAGCTTGGTGGCTAGCGGGGGCCGAGAGCAGTTCTTC
CASSLVASGGREQFF
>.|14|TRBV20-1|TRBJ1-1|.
TGCAGTGCCCTTTCCGGGACTTTCAACACTGAAGCTTTCTTT
CSALSGTFNTEAFF
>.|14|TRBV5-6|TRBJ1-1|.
TGTGCCAGCAGCTCCGAGGGGTTGAACACTGAAGCTTTCTTT
CASSSEGLNTEAFF
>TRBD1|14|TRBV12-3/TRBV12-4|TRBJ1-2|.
TGTGCCAGCAGTTTAGGGACAGGAGTCTATGGCTACACCTTC
CASSLGTGVYGYTF
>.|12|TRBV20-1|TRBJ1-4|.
TGCAGTGCCTCTGGGTTGAGGGAAAAACTGTTTTTT
CSASGLREKLFF
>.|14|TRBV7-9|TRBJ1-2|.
TGTGCCAGCAGCTCCGCGGGAAGGAACTATGGCTACACCTTC
CASSSAGRNYGYTF
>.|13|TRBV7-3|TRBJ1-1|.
TGTGCCAGCAGCTTAAATATAGGCCCCCAAGCTTTCTTT
CASSLNIGPQAFF
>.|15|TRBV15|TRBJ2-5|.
TGTGCCACCAGCAGAGATAGGACAGATCAAGAGACCCAGTACTTC
CATSRDRTDQETQYF
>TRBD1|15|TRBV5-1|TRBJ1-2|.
TGCGCCAGCAGCCCGGACAGGGGGCGTCTTTATGGCTACACCTTC
CASSPDRGRLYGYTF
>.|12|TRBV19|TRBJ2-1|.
TGTGCCAGTAGTATGAGCGAAAATGAGCAGTTCTTC
CASSMSENEQFF
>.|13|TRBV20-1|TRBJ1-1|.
TGCAGTGCTAGAGGGACCGCGGGATACGAAGCTTTCTTT
CSARGTAGYEAFF
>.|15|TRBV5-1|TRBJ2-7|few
TGCGCCAGCAGCTCTGCTCCGTCGGCGGTCCACGAGCAGTACTTC
CASSSAPSAVHEQYF
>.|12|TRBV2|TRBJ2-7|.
TGTGCCAGCAGCGGACAGAGCTACGAGCAGTACTTC
CASSGQSYEQYF
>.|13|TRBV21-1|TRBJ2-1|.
TGTGCCAGCCATGTCTGGGGGCCCCATGAGCAGTTCTTC
CASHVWGPHEQFF
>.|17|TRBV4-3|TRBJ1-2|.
TGCGCCAGCAGCCACGAACGGGGGCGCGGGGTAGGATATGGCTACACCTTC
CASSHERGRGVGYGYTF
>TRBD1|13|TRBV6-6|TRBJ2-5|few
TGTGCCAGCAGTCGGACAGGACAAGAGACCCAGTACTTC
CASSRTGQETQYF
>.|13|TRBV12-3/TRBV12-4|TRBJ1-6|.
TGTGCCAGCACCACGACAGCCGGTTCACCCCTCCACTTT
CASTTTAGSPLHF
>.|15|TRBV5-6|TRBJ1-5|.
TGTGCCAGCAGCCTAACAGGGAGTGGCAATCAGCCCCAGCATTTT
CASSLTGSGNQPQHF
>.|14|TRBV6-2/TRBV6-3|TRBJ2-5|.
TGTGCCAGCAGTTACTCGACAAACCCGGAGACCCAGTACTTC
CASSYSTNPETQYF
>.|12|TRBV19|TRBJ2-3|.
TGTGCCACCCAGGGGCGGACAGATACGCAGTATTTT
CATQGRTDTQYF
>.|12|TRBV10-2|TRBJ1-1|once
TGCGCCAGCAGTGAGTCGGCACTGGCCGCTTTCTTT
CASSESALAAFF
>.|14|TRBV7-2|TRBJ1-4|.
TGTGCCAGCAGCTCGGACGGAGTAAATGAAAAACTGTTTTTT
CASSSDGVNEKLFF
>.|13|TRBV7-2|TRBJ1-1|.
TGTGCCAGCAGCTCCCCCTGGAACACTGAAGCTTTCTTT
CASSSPWNTEAFF
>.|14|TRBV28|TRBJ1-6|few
TGTGCCAGCAGTTTAGGACGGCTAAATTCACCCCTCCACTTT
CASSLGRLNSPLHF
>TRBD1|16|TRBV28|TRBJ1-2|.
TGTGCCAGCAGTTCCGTTGACAGGGGGCGAGAGAGTGGCTACACCTTC
CASSSVDRGRESGYTF
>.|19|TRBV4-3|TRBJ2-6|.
TGCGCCAGCAGCCAAGCGCTGTCTGGACAGATCTCTGGGGCCAACGTCCTGACTTTC
CASSQALSGQISGANVLTF
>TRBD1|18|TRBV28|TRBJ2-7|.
TGTGCCAGCAGTTCTCCCGCGTTGGGGACAGGGGGTGCCTACGAGCAGTACTTC
CASSSPALGTGGAYEQYF
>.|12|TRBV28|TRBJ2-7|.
TGTGCCAGCAGTCCCGGACCTTGGGAGCAGTACTTC
CASSPGPWEQYF
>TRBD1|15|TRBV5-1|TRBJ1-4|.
TGCGCCAGCAGCCTTTCGGACAGGAGGATTGAAAAACTGTTTTTT
CASSLSDRRIEKLFF
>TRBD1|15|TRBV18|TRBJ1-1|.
TGTGCCAGCTCACCAGTCCGACAGGGTAGAGCTGAAGCTTTCTTT
CASSPVRQGRAEAFF
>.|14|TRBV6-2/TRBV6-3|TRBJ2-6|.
TGTGCCAGCAGTTACCCCTCTGGGGCCAACGTCCTGACTTTC
CASSYPSGANVLTF
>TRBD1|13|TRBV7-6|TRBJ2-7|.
TGTGCCAGCAGCTTCGACAGGGTGAACGAGCAGTACTTC
CASSFDRVNEQYF
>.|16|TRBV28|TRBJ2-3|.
TGTGCCAGCAGAACCGCTAGGGTCTCTAGCACAGATACGCAGTATTTT
CASRTARVSSTDTQYF
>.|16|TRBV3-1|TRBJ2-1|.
TGTGCCAGCAGCCAAGAGGGATTAAGTAGCGAGGGTGAGCAGTTCTTC
CASSQEGLSSEGEQFF
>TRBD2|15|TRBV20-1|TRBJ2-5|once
TGCAGTGCCGTGGGTCCCTCGCGGGAGACAAAGACCCAGTACTTC
CSAVGPSRETKTQYF
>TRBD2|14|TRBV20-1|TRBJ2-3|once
TGCAGTGCAAGACTAGCGGGGGCGGGGGATACGCAGTATTTT
CSARLAGAGDTQYF
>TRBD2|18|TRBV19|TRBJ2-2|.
TGTGCCAGTAGTATACGGCTAGCGGGGCGATCGAACACCGGGGAGCTGTTTTTT
CASSIRLAGRSNTGELFF
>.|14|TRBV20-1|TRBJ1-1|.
TGCAGTGCTAGACCCCCCGGGATGAACACTGAAGCTTTCTTT
CSARPPGMNTEAFF
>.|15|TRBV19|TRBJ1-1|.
TGTGCCAGTAGTCCAGGCGGGCGCATGAACACTGAAGCTTTCTTT
CASSPGGRMNTEAFF